The 7 T cell receptor beta chains below come from one sample, sequenced in a study of shared clonotypes between healthy human individuals. Repertoires were generated with immunoSEQ multiplex PCR, while TCRdb's copy carries only in-frame clones and drops some. The sample lists 2 million or so clones, 95% occurring once. Input material: naive CD4+ T cells sorted from blood. Subset specified: CD45RA+ positively selected. The receptors stem from a man younger than 30 in good health.

The V gene is TRBV25-1, the J gene TRBJ2-3; 13 nucleotides agree with TRBD2. The V gene end was trimmed by 8 bases and the J gene end by 4 bases; junction bases not matched to a gene: 6. CDR1 MGHDK and CDR2 SYGVNS come from the germline V gene. The CDR3 runs to 15 residues. CDR3 residues: CASQGLAGASDTQYF. The CDR3 coding sequence is TGTGCCAGCCAAGGACTAGCGGGAGCATCAGATACGCAGTATTTT.

V and J are TRBV28 and TRBJ1-2; D gene uncertain. This CDR3 contains 14 residues. The germline V gene has CDR1 MDHEN and CDR2 SYDVKM. V was clipped by 4 bases and J by 0 bases, with 9 bases between them. The CDR3 coding sequence is TGTGCCAGCAGTTCGGACGGGTCTAACTATGGCTACACCTTC. It specifies CASSSDGSNYGYTF.

The chain joins TRBV7-9 to TRBJ1-1; 7 bases are a match to TRBD1. Per germline, CDR1 SEHNR and CDR2 FQNEAQ (reference sequence). CDR3 length: 16 amino acids. The ends lost 6 bases at V and 0 bases at J; junction bases unmatched: 10. The CDR3 spells CASRPRAGGMNTEAFF. The CDR3 nucleotides read TGTGCCAGCAGACCCCGGGCAGGGGGGATGAACACTGAAGCTTTCTTT.

For this clone: Other DNA sequences in this sample translate to the same CDR3. The chain links TRBV12-5 to TRBJ2-1; D is uncertain. Germline CDR1 is LGHNT and CDR2 is FRNRAP. Trimming shortened V by 0 bases and J by 7 bases, and 1 base separated the two germline ends. CDR3 size: 11 residues. In nucleotides, the CDR3 is TGTGCTAGTGGTTTGGTAAATGAGCAGTTCTTC. Protein sequence: CASGLVNEQFF.

The chain has TRBV6-5 and TRBJ1-6, with D hard to call. The germline gives CDR1 MNHEY, CDR2 SVGAGI. The CDR3 is 15 amino acids. With 2 bases removed from V and 7 bases from J, the gap between germline ends came to 12 bases. The CDR3 DNA is TGTGCCAGCAGTTACGCGGGGTTGGGAAATTCACCCCTCCACTTT. It specifies CASSYAGLGNSPLHF.

This chain joins TRBV5-4 and TRBJ2-7; 7 bases line up with TRBD1. The CDR3 length is 16 residues. The trim removed 0 bases at V and 3 bases at J, leaving 9 bases unmatched. Germline V CDR1 and CDR2: SGHNT, YYREEE (reference sequence). In DNA, the CDR3 is TGTGCCAGCAGCTTGGCCCCGACAGGGTCCTACTACGAGCAGTACTTC. It specifies CASSLAPTGSYYEQYF.

This chain uses TRBV30 with TRBJ2-3; D is unresolved. The CDR3 is 12 amino acids. Trimming shortened V by 6 bases and J by 4 bases, and 11 bases separated the two germline ends. Germline V gives CDR1 GTSNPN, CDR2 SVGIG (reference sequence). The CDR3 nucleotides read TGTGCCTGCCAAGCGCCCGCAGATACGCAGTATTTT. As protein: CACQAPADTQYF.